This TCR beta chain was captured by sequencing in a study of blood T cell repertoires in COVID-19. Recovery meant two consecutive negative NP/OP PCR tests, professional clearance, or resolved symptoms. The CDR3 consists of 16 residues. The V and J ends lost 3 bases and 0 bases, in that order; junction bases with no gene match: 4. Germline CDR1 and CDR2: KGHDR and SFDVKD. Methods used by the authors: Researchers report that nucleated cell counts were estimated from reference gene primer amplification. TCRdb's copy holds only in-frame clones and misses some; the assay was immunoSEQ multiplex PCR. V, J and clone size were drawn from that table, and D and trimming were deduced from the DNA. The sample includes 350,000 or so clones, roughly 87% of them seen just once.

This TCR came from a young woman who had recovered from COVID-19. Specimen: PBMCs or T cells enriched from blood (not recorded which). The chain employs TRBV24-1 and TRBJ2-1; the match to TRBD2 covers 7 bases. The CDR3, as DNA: TGTGCCACCAGTGATGCCTCTAGCGGCTCCTACAATGAGCAGTTCTTC. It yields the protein CATSDASSGSYNEQFF.